The 25 T cell receptor beta chains below were found in one sample sequenced in a study of a mutant IDH1 vaccine in newly diagnosed glioma. Their specific antigens are unknown. The time point was: week 5, during vaccination. Each dose of the vaccine consisted of 300 ug of mutant IDH1 20-mer peptide, with topical imiquimod. Data came from immunoSEQ multiplex PCR; TCRdb stores just in-frame clones and leaves some out. The sample holds some 55,000 clones, 70% to 90% seen once. The specimen was PBMCs, collected from a glioma patient whose treatment included an IDH1 peptide vaccine. The receptors were gathered from a woman aged 40 to 55 with glioma.

This chain links TRBV7-9 with TRBJ2-1; 7 bases agree with TRBD1. The CDR3 runs to 13 residues. Germline V lookup: CDR1 SEHNR, CDR2 FQNEAQ (reference sequence). V was clipped by 5 bases and J by 6 bases; unmatched bases: 4. CDR3 coding DNA: TGTGCCAGCAGCAACCGACAGGGCAATGAGCAGTTCTTC. It specifies CASSNRQGNEQFF.

The rearrangement joins TRBV6-1 to TRBJ2-7, with 10 bases aligning to TRBD1. CDR3 size: 13 residues. J was trimmed by 3 bases and V by 11 bases; bases with no gene match: 7. The V gene's germline CDR1 is MNHNS and CDR2 SASEGT. This CDR3 is CAGRGQGVYEQYF. The DNA of the CDR3 is TGTGCCGGCCGTGGACAGGGGGTCTACGAGCAGTACTTC.

The genes are TRBV4-1 and TRBJ1-2, with 8 bases aligning to TRBD1. This CDR3 spans 14 amino acids. CDR1 is MGHRA, CDR2 YSYEKL, per germline. After removal of 3 bases from V and 4 bases from J, the junction contained 4 bases not matched to a gene. For the CDR3, the DNA is TGCGCCAGCAGCCAGGGACAGGTCTCCTATGGCTACACCTTC. Translation gives CASSQGQVSYGYTF.

This clone was counted between two and nine times. This chain uses TRBV6-5 with TRBJ1-1; D gene ambiguous. Trimming removed 0 bases from V and 2 bases from J, with 10 bases in between. This CDR3 has 15 residues. CDR1 and CDR2 (germline): MNHEY, SVGAGI. CDR3 sequence reads: CASSYSIGSNTEAFF. In nucleotides, the CDR3 is TGTGCCAGCAGTTACTCAATAGGTTCCAACACTGAAGCTTTCTTT.

This clone was detected a few times. This rearrangement joins TRBV18 to TRBJ1-1; no clear D. The germline V and J ends were trimmed by 3 bases and 7 bases, with 15 bases remaining between them. This CDR3 region has 14 residues. CDR1 KGHSH and CDR2 LQKENI come from the germline V gene. The CDR3 DNA is TGTGCCAGCTCACCTGGATTTACCTCTGATGAAGCTTTCTTT. This gives the protein CASSPGFTSDEAFF.

The rearrangement uses TRBV14 and TRBJ2-2, with D maybe TRBD1 (6 bases). Germline-derived CDR1 and CDR2 are SGHDN and FVKESK. Trimming removed 0 bases at V and 4 bases at J, with 12 bases between. CDR3 length equals 16 residues. The CDR3 spells CASSQEWAGVTGELFF. The CDR3 DNA is TGTGCCAGCAGCCAAGAATGGGCAGGGGTCACCGGGGAGCTGTTTTTT. Supplemented by reference TRBV14 and TRBJ2-2, the full variable domain reads EAGVTQFPSHSVIEKGQTVTLRCDPISGHDNLYWYRRVMGKEIKFLLHFVKESKQDESGMPNNRFLAERTGGTYSTLKVQPAELEDSGVYFCASSQEWAGVTGELFFGEGSRLTVL.

CDR3 amino acids: CASSNRPISGNTIYF. The CDR3 DNA sequence: TGTGCCAGTAGTAACAGGCCCATCTCTGGAAACACCATATATTTT. The rearrangement joins TRBV19 to TRBJ1-3; TRBD1 is a possible D gene (5 bases). Looked up from germline, CDR1 is LNHDA and CDR2 is SQIVND (reference sequence). There are 15 residues in the CDR3. Trimming took 4 bases from V and 0 from J, leaving 10 bases between them.

The gene calls are TRBV15 and TRBJ1-2, with a possible D match to TRBD1 (6 bases). The germline CDR1 and CDR2 sequences are LNHNV and YYDKDF (reference sequence). The V end was cut by 1 base, the J end by 2 bases, with 17 bases between. This CDR3 region has 17 residues. This CDR3 reads CATSRVETGTENYGYTF. The CDR3 coding sequence is TGTGCCACCAGCAGAGTGGAAACAGGGACCGAAAACTATGGCTACACCTTC.

This chain links TRBV30 with TRBJ2-7; 11 bases align to TRBD2. Germline V gives CDR1 GTSNPN, CDR2 SVGIG (reference sequence). This CDR3 is 14 amino acids long. Germline trimming cut 3 bases from V and 3 bases from J; bases unmatched to any gene: 4. The CDR3, as DNA: TGTGCCTGGAGGGGGACTAGCGGTTACTACGAGCAGTACTTC. This gives the protein CAWRGTSGYYEQYF.

V gene TRBV5-4 combines with J gene TRBJ1-2; 8 bases are a match to TRBD1. The germline CDR1 and CDR2 sequences are SGHNT and YYREEE (reference sequence). The CDR3 has 14 residues. V lost 4 bases to trimming and J lost 0 bases; unmatched junction nucleotides: 2. This CDR3 reads CASSRGQANYGYTF. CDR3 nucleotides: TGTGCCAGCAGCCGGGGACAGGCTAACTATGGCTACACCTTC.

The chain is built from TRBV11-2 and TRBJ2-7; 9 nucleotides align to TRBD2. The V segment lost 8 bases and the J segment 5 bases; nucleotides outside the gene matches: 16. The CDR3 extends over 16 amino acids. Germline V gene sequence: CDR1 SGHAT, CDR2 FQNNGV. CDR3 coding DNA: TGTGCCAGCCTCCAGGCTAGCGGGATTGGTGGGCACGAGCAGTACTTC. Translated, it gives CASLQASGIGGHEQYF.

V gene TRBV27 combines with J gene TRBJ2-3, with D perhaps matching TRBD2 (5 bases). With 4 bases removed from V and 6 bases from J, the gap between germline ends came to 20 bases. CDR1 MNHEY and CDR2 SMNVEV come from the germline V gene (reference sequence). This CDR3 spans 16 amino acids. Here the CDR3 DNA reads TGTGCCAGCAGTTCGAGGGCCCGGCCTCACCGGGATACGCAGTATTTT. Translation: CASSSRARPHRDTQYF.

This clone appeared once. The gene calls are TRBV29-1 and TRBJ2-3, with D perhaps matching TRBD2 (5 bases). V lost 6 bases, J lost 6 bases, and 13 bases lay in between. CDR1 SQVTM and CDR2 ANQGSEA come from the germline V gene. This CDR3 comprises 12 residues. The CDR3 DNA is TGCAGCGTCGGCTCAGCGGTTGATACGCAGTATTTT. Protein product: CSVGSAVDTQYF.

Only a few counts were recorded for this clone. The chain uses TRBV4-1 and TRBJ1-1, with D hard to call. V was cut by 1 base and J by 8 bases, with 11 bases left in between. Per the germline V gene, CDR1 is MGHRA and CDR2 is YSYEKL. This CDR3 contains 13 residues. The chain's CDR3 is CASSQVLSAEAFF. CDR3 nucleotide sequence: TGCGCCAGCAGCCAAGTCCTCAGTGCCGAAGCTTTCTTT.

The chain employs TRBV6-5 and TRBJ1-1; no reliable D call. Germline values: CDR1 MNHEY, CDR2 SVGAGI. The V gene lost 2 bases and the J gene lost 1 base, with 5 bases spanning the gap. The CDR3 runs to 13 residues. CDR3 nucleotides: TGTGCCAGCAGTTACGGCCAGAACACTGAAGCTTTCTTT. This translates into CASSYGQNTEAFF.

This chain links TRBV13 with TRBJ2-7; a possible D gene is TRBD1 (5 bases). The CDR3 length is 14 residues. Trimming stripped 5 bases from V and 5 bases from J, with 16 bases between. The germline CDR1 and CDR2 sequences are PRHDT and FYEKMQ (reference sequence). In DNA form, the CDR3 reads TGTGCCAGCAGCCCGCCTGGGGCCCATCACGAGCAGTACTTC. Translation gives CASSPPGAHHEQYF.

This sequence joins TRBV5-4 and TRBJ1-4, with 7 nucleotides matching TRBD1. V trimming: 4 bases; J trimming: 8 bases; junction bases outside the gene matches: 14. CDR1 SGHNT and CDR2 YYREEE come from the germline V gene (reference sequence). The CDR3 runs 16 residues. DNA of the CDR3: TGTGCCAGCAGCGCGGCCGGGCAGACAGGGAACGAAAAACTGTTTTTT. The encoded protein is CASSAAGQTGNEKLFF.

This chain connects TRBV7-2 to TRBJ2-5; the match to TRBD2 covers 12 bases. Germline V CDR1 and CDR2: SGHTA, FQGNSA. J gave up 5 bases and V 4 bases, and 5 bases lay outside the gene matches. The CDR3 spans 15 residues. The CDR3 region is CASSWTTSGGETQYF. The CDR3, as DNA: TGTGCCAGCAGCTGGACTACTAGCGGGGGGGAGACCCAGTACTTC.

The chain employs TRBV5-1 and TRBJ1-1; TRBD1 is a possible D gene (5 bases). V lost 6 bases to trimming and J lost 4 bases, with 19 bases between them. The CDR3 extends over 15 amino acids. Germline V gives CDR1 SGHRS, CDR2 YFSETQ. The CDR3 DNA sequence: TGCGCCAGCAAAATGAGGGGAAGTGAGATCACTGAAGCTTTCTTT. Its protein is CASKMRGSEITEAFF.

The chain combines TRBV5-4 with TRBJ2-3; D might be TRBD1 (6 bases). Germline V CDR1 and CDR2: SGHNT, YYREEE (reference sequence). V shed 2 bases and J shed 6 bases, with 10 bases lying between them. The length of the CDR3 is 13 residues. The CDR3, as DNA: TGTGCCAGCAGCTTTGGGACATTCGATACGCAGTATTTT. Its translation is CASSFGTFDTQYF.

The chain joins TRBV5-1 to TRBJ2-1; 14 bases agree with TRBD2. The germline CDR1 and CDR2 sequences are SGHRS and YFSETQ. J gave up 0 bases and V 3 bases, and 14 bases lay outside the gene matches. The CDR3 has 21 amino acids. CDR3 DNA: TGCGCCAGCAGCTCCTCAATCGGACTAGCGGGGGGCAGGAGCTCCTACAATGAGCAGTTCTTC. Amino acids: CASSSSIGLAGGRSSYNEQFF.

The V gene is TRBV4-3, the J gene TRBJ1-4; D is possibly TRBD1 (5 bases). Per germline, CDR1 LGHNA and CDR2 YSLEER. CDR3 length: 17 amino acids. Trimming pared 1 base from V and 2 bases from J, leaving 14 bases between. Written as DNA, the CDR3 is TGCGCCAGCAGCCAAGGTCCCTCGACAGTCACTAATGAAAAACTGTTTTTT. Residues: CASSQGPSTVTNEKLFF.

The chain uses TRBV2 and TRBJ2-1; 10 bases match TRBD2. The CDR3 length is 14 residues. V shed 4 bases, J shed 8 bases, and the junction held 5 bases outside the gene matches. The germline V gene has CDR1 SNHLY and CDR2 FYNNEI. The chain's CDR3 is CASSGLAGADEQFF. CDR3 DNA: TGTGCCAGCAGTGGGCTAGCGGGAGCGGATGAGCAGTTCTTC.

J is TRBJ1-5 and V is TRBV19; D remains ambiguous. This CDR3 is built from 15 residues. Trimming shortened V by 2 bases and J by 0 bases, and 8 bases separated the two germline ends. Looked up from germline, CDR1 is LNHDA and CDR2 is SQIVND (reference sequence). CDR3 DNA: TGTGCCAGTAGTATACGTACAAGTAGCAATCAGCCCCAGCATTTT. It yields the protein CASSIRTSSNQPQHF.

This chain links TRBV7-9 with TRBJ1-3, with TRBD1 as a possible D gene (5 bases). CDR3 length: 14 amino acids. Germline CDR1 and CDR2: SEHNR and FQNEAQ (reference sequence). The germline V and J ends were trimmed by 1 base and 4 bases, with 8 bases remaining between them. The CDR3 bases are TGTGCCAGCAGCTTAGTCGGGGCAGGAAACACCATATATTTT. Translation gives CASSLVGAGNTIYF.